The clone carrying this T cell receptor beta chain has just a few counts. Its antigen is currently unknown. The entry originates in a study of human T cells and chemical hapten exposure. The wider study: For sensitization, 2% DPC was applied to a roughly 2 cm by roughly 2 cm patch of upper inner arm skin. Findings and caveats of the study: Because they had alopecia, donors may respond immunologically unlike healthy people. Relative to controls, expanded TCRs formed significantly more large CDR3 similarity clusters.

The time point is: pre-sensitization, week 0. The treatment is: therapeutic diphenylcyclopropenone sensitization with weekly scalp DPC. The CDR3 consists of 17 residues. Germline V gives CDR1 SGHTA, CDR2 FQGNSA. The V segment lost 1 base and the J segment 5 bases; nucleotides outside the gene matches: 9. Via MiXCR, TCRdb re-called the RACE reads, giving one row per CDR3 protein. The table includes around 260,000 distinct CDR3 sequences, approximately 8.4% detected once. The V call is TRBV7-2, the J call TRBJ2-5; 11 bases align to TRBD2. This sequence was found in a middle-aged woman with alopecia areata. Some clones in this sample may be carry-over from other donors' samples. Sequencing used whole blood, obtained in connection with sensitization to the hapten diphenylcyclopropenone (DPC). The DNA for the CDR3 is TGTGCCAGCAGCTTAGGGATACTAGCGGGAGTCCTCGAGACCCAGTACTTC. Residues: CASSLGILAGVLETQYF.